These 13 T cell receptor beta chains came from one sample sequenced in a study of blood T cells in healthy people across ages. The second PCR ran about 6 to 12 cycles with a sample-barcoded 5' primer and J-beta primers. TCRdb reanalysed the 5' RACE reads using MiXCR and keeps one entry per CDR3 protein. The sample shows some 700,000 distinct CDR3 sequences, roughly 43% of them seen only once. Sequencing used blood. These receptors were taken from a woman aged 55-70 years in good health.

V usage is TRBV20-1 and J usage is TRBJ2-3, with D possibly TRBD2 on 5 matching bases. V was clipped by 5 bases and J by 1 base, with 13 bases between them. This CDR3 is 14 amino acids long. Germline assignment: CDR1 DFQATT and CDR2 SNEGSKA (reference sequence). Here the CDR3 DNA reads TGCAGTGCTCAGAGGGCGGATGGCACAGATACGCAGTATTTT. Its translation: CSAQRADGTDTQYF.

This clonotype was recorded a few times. CDR3 sequence reads: CASSIAGGTYNEQFF. The DNA of the CDR3 is TGTGCCAGTAGTATAGCGGGGGGTACCTACAATGAGCAGTTCTTC. V gene TRBV19 combines with J gene TRBJ2-1; 7 bases match TRBD2. This CDR3 is built from 15 residues. V dropped 1 base and J dropped 2; count of bases not matched to a gene: 2. Per the germline V gene, CDR1 is LNHDA and CDR2 is SQIVND (reference sequence).

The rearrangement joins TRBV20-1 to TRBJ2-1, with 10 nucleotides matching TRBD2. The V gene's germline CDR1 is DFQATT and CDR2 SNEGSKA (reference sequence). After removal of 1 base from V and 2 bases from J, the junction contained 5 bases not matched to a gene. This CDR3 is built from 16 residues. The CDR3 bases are TGCAGTGCTAGAGGGGCTAGCGGGAGCACCTACAATGAGCAGTTCTTC. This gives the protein CSARGASGSTYNEQFF.

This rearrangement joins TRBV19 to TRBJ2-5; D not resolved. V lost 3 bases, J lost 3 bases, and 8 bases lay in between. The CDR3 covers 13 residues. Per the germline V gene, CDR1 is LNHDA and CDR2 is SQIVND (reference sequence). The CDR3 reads CASSILQEETQYF. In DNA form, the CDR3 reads TGTGCCAGTAGTATCCTGCAGGAAGAGACCCAGTACTTC.

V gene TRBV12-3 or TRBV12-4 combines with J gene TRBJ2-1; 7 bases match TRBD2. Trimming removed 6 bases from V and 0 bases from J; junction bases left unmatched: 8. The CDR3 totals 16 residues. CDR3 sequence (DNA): TGTGCCAGCAGAACCGGGACTACCTACTCCTACAATGAGCAGTTCTTC. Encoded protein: CASRTGTTYSYNEQFF.

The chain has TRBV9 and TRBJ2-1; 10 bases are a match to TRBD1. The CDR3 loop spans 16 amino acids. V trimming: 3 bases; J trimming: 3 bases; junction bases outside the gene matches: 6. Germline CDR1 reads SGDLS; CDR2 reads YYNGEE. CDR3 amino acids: CASSDWDRGHYNEQFF. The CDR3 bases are TGTGCCAGCAGCGACTGGGACAGGGGCCACTACAATGAGCAGTTCTTC.

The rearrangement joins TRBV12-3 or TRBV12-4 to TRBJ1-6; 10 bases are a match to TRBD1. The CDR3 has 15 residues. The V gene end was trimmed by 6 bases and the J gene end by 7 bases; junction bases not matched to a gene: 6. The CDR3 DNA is TGTGCCAGCAGGGCCGGGACAGGGGTAAATTCACCCCTCCACTTT. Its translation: CASRAGTGVNSPLHF.

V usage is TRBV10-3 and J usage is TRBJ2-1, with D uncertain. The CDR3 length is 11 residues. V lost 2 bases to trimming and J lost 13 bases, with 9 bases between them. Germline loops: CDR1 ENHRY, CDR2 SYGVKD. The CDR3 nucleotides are TGTGCCATCAGTGAGGGAGAGGCCCAGTTCTTC. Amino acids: CAISEGEAQFF.

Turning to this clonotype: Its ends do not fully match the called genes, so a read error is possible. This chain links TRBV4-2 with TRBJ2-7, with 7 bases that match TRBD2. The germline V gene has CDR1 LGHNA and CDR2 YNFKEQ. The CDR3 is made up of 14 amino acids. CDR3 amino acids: CTSSRRGSSYEQYF. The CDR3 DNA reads TGTACCAGCAGCCGACGCGGGAGCTCCTACGAGCAGTACTTC.

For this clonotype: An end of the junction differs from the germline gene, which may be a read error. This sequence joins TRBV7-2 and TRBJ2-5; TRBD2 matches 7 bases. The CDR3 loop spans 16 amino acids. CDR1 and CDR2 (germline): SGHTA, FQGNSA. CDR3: CANSTQAGNSYNEQYF. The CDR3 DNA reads TGTGCCAACAGCACACAAGCGGGAAACTCCTACAATGAGCAGTACTTC.

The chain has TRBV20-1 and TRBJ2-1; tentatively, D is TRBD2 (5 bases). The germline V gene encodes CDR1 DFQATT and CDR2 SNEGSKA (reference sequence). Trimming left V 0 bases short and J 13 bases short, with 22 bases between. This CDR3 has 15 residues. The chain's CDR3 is CSARDEGLAKNIQFF. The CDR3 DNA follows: TGCAGTGCTAGAGACGAAGGGCTAGCCAAAAACATTCAGTTCTTC.

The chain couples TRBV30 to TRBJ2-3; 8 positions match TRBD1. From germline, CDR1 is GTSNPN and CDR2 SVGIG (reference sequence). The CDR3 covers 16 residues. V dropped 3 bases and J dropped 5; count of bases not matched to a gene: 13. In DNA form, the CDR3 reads TGTGCCTGGAGCCAAAGGCAGGGGGCGCAGATAGATACGCAGTATTTT. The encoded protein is CAWSQRQGAQIDTQYF.

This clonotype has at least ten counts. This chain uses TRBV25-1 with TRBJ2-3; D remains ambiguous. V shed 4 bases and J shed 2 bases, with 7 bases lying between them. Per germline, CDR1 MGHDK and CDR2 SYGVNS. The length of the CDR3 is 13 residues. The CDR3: CASSVVNTDTQYF. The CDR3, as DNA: TGTGCCAGCAGTGTTGTTAACACAGATACGCAGTATTTT.